This TCR beta chain was obtained from a study of blood T cell repertoires in COVID-19. TCRdb's table, derived via immunoSEQ multiplex PCR, lists solely in-frame clones and lacks some. The repertoire consists of roughly 300,000 clones, with 80% to 90% occurring once and the leading ten covering less than 4.5%. Germline V lookup: CDR1 MGHRA, CDR2 YSYEKL. The CDR3 has 14 residues. Deletions cut 3 bases from V and 6 bases from J, with 9 bases between. The chain employs TRBV4-1 and TRBJ1-6; possibly TRBD1 for D (6 bases). What was sequenced was PBMCs or T cells enriched from blood (not recorded which). The TCR originated in a man under 40 who had recovered from COVID-19. CDR3 DNA: TGCGCCAGCAGCCACGGACAGTCTAATTCACCCCTCCACTTT. The encoded protein is CASSHGQSNSPLHF.